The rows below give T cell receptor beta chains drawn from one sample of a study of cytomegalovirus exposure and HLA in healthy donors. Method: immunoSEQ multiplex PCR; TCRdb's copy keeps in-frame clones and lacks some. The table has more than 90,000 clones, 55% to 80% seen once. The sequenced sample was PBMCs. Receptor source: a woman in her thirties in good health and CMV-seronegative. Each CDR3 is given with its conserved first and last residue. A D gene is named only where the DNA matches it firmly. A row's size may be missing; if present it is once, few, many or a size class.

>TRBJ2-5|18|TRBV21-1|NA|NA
TGTGCCAGCAGCACCGACCCACCAGGACAGGGGGGCCAAGAGACCCAGTACTTC
CASSTDPPGQGGQETQYF
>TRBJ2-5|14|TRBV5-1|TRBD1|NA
TGCGCCAGCAGCTTGTTAGGGACAGAAGAGACCCAGTACTTC
CASSLLGTEETQYF
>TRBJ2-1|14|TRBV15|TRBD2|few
TGTGCCACCAGCAGAGAAGCGGGAGGGGGTGAGCAGTTCTTC
CATSREAGGGEQFF
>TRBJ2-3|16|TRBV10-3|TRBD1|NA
TGTGCCATCAGAAACGACAGGGGGCTCGGCACAGATACGCAGTATTTT
CAIRNDRGLGTDTQYF
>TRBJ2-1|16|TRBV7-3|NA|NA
TGTGCCAGCAGCTTAACTGTAGCGGCCTCCTACAATGAGCAGTTCTTC
CASSLTVAASYNEQFF
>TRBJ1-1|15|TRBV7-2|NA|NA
TGTGCCAGCAGCTTATCGAGGCGGTTGAACACTGAAGCTTTCTTT
CASSLSRRLNTEAFF
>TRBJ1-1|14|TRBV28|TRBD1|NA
TGTGCCAGCAGCCTAAGACAGGGGGGGACTGAAGCTTTCTTT
CASSLRQGGTEAFF
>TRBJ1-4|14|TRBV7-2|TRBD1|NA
TGTGCCAGCAGCCCCGGACAGGGTAGGGAAAAACTGTTTTTT
CASSPGQGREKLFF
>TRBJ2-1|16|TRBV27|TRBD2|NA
TGTGCCAGCAGTTTTTTAGCGGGAGAACCATACAATGAGCAGTTCTTC
CASSFLAGEPYNEQFF
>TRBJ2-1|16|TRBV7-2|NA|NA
TGTGCCAGCAGCTTAAGCGGGCGCCTGCTGGGCAATGAGCAGTTCTTC
CASSLSGRLLGNEQFF
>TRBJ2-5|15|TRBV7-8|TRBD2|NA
TGTGCCAGCAGTACTGGACTAGCGGGAGAAGAGACCCAGTACTTC
CASSTGLAGEETQYF
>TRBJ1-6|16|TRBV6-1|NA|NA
TGTGCCAGCAGTGAGTGGAGCGGGTCGACGAATTCACCCCTCCACTTT
CASSEWSGSTNSPLHF
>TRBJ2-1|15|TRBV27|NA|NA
TGTGCCAGCAGTTTACGGGATCCCACCTACAATGAGCAGTTCTTC
CASSLRDPTYNEQFF
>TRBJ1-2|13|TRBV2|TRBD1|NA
TGTGCCAGCAGGACAGGGTCTAACTATGGCTACACCTTC
CASRTGSNYGYTF
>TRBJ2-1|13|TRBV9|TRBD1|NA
TGTGCCAGCAGCGCCGGGGACAGGGGTGAGCAGTTCTTC
CASSAGDRGEQFF
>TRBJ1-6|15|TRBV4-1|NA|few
TGCGCCAGCAGCCAAGAGGCAGGGAGGAATTCACCCCTCCACTTT
CASSQEAGRNSPLHF
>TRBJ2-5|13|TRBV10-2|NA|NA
TGCGCCAGCAGTGAGGGCTCCCAAGAGACCCAGTACTTC
CASSEGSQETQYF
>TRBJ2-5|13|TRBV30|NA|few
TGTGCCTGGAGTCCGGGAGCAGCGGAGACCCAGTACTTC
CAWSPGAAETQYF
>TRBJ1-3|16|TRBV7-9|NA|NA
TGTGCCAGCAGCTTAGCCAGGGGTGGCTCTGGAAACACCATATATTTT
CASSLARGGSGNTIYF
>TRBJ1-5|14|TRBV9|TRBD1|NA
TGTGCCAGCAGCGCAATGGACAGGGATGAGCCCCAGCATTTT
CASSAMDRDEPQHF
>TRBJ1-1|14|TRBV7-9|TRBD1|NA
TGTGCCAGCACTCTACCCAGCGGGACAGGGTTGGCTTTCTTT
CASTLPSGTGLAFF
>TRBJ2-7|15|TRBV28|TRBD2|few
TGTGCCAGCAGCCTCGCCGGGACTAGCTCCTACGAGCAGTACTTC
CASSLAGTSSYEQYF
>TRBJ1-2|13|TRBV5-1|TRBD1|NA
TGCGCCAGCAGCGATACAGGGGACTATGGCTACACCTTC
CASSDTGDYGYTF
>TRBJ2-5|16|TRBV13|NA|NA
TGTGCCAGCAGCCAGCCGGGACACAAAGGCCAAGAGACCCAGTACTTC
CASSQPGHKGQETQYF
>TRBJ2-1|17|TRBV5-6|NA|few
TGTGCCAGCAGCTTGGTCTGGGGTGGGAGCTCCTACAATGAGCAGTTCTTC
CASSLVWGGSSYNEQFF
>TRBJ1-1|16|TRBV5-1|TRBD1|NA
TGCGCCAGCAGCGACGGGACAGGGGTTAAGAACACTGAAGCTTTCTTT
CASSDGTGVKNTEAFF
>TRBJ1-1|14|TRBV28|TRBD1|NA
TGTGCCAGCAGTAGGACAGGGTGGGGCACTGAAGCTTTCTTT
CASSRTGWGTEAFF
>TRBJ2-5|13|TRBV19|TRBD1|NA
TGTGCCAGTAGTAGGGACAGGGAGGAGACCCAGTACTTC
CASSRDREETQYF
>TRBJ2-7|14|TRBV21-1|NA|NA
TGTGCCAGCAGCAAACGCGGCAGGGGGCACGAGCAGTACTTC
CASSKRGRGHEQYF
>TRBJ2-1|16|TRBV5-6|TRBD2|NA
TGTGCCAGCAGCTTTGATGCGGGAGTCGCCTACAATGAGCAGTTCTTC
CASSFDAGVAYNEQFF
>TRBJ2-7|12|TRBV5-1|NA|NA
TGCGCCAGCAGTACCGGGGGTGGCGAGCAGTACTTC
CASSTGGGEQYF
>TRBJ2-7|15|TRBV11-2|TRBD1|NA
TGTGCCAGCAGCTTCGGACAGGCCAGCTCCTACGAGCAGTACTTC
CASSFGQASSYEQYF
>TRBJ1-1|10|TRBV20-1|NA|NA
TGCAGTGCTAGAGACAGGGAAGCTTTCTTT
CSARDREAFF
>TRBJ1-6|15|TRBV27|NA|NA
TGTGCCAGCAGTTTACGACAGATCTATAATTCACCCCTCCACTTT
CASSLRQIYNSPLHF
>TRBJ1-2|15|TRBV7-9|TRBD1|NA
TGTGCCAGCAGCTCCCGACAGGGTCCTAACTATGGCTACACCTTC
CASSSRQGPNYGYTF
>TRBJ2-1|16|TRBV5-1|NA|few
TGCGCCAGCAGCTTGTTAGGGGGAAGCTCCTACAATGAGCAGTTCTTC
CASSLLGGSSYNEQFF
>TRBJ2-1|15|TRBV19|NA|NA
TGTGCCAGTAGGGAATCTCAGGGTGGCTACAATGAGCAGTTCTTC
CASRESQGGYNEQFF
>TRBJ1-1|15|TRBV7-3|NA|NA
TGTGCCAGCAGCATTCTCCGGGTTGCGGATACTGAAGCTTTCTTT
CASSILRVADTEAFF
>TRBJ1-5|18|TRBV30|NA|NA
TGTGCCTGGAGTGTGTCGCGGGACTTCGGTTATAGCAATCAGCCCCAGCATTTT
CAWSVSRDFGYSNQPQHF
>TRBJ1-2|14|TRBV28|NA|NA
TGTGCCAGCAGTTCGGGTGAGGGCCCCTATGGCTACACCTTC
CASSSGEGPYGYTF
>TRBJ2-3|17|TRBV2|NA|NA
TGTGCCAGCAGGGGGCGTGGGCGTCTTCTACAGCCAGATACGCAGTATTTT
CASRGRGRLLQPDTQYF
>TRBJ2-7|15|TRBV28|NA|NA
TGTGCCAGCAGTTTAAACCCTCAGGTGGGTTACGAGCAGTACTTC
CASSLNPQVGYEQYF
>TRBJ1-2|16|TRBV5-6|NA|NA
TGTGCCAGCAGCTTGGCCGTTTTACAGGGCCCGCGTGGCTACACCTTC
CASSLAVLQGPRGYTF
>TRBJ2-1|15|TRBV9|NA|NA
TGTGCCAGCAGCGTAGATCAAGGGGCCCTCAATGAGCAGTTCTTC
CASSVDQGALNEQFF
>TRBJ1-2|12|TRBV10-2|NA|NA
TGCGCCAGCAGTGAGTACGGACAGCCCTACACCTTC
CASSEYGQPYTF
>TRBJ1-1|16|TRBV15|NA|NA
TGTGCCACCAGCAGAGATCAAGAGGGTCCGAACACTGAAGCTTTCTTT
CATSRDQEGPNTEAFF
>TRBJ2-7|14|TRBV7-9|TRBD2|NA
TGTGCCAGCAGCCGACTAGCGGGTTCCTACGAGCAGTACTTC
CASSRLAGSYEQYF
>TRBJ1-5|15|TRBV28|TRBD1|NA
TGTGCCAGCAGCACACCGGGACAGGGGTATCAGCCCCAGCATTTT
CASSTPGQGYQPQHF
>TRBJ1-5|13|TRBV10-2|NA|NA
TGCGCCAGCAGTGAGACAGGCAATCAGCCCCAGCATTTT
CASSETGNQPQHF
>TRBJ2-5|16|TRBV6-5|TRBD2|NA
TGTGCCAGCAATTATTGGGGAGGGACGTTGGTTGAGACCCAGTACTTC
CASNYWGGTLVETQYF
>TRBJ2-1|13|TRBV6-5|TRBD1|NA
TGTGCCAGCAACCCGACAGGGTTCGGTGAGCAGTTCTTC
CASNPTGFGEQFF
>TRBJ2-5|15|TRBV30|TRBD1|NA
TGTGCCTGGAGTTCGAAGGGACAGGGATTGGAGACCCAGTACTTC
CAWSSKGQGLETQYF
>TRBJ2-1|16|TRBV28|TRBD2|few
TGTGCCAGCAGTTTAGAGGCGGGAGTTTCCTACAATGAGCAGTTCTTC
CASSLEAGVSYNEQFF
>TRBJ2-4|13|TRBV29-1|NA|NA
TGCAGCGTTGAAGGGGTGGGAGTGAACATTCAGTACTTC
CSVEGVGVNIQYF
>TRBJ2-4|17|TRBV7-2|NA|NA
TGTGCCAGCAGCTTAGGAAACCCTATTGGGTCCGGGGGCATTCAGTACTTC
CASSLGNPIGSGGIQYF
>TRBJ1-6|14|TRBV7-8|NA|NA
TGTGCCAGCAGCTTAGAAGGGGCGAGTTCACCCCTCCACTTT
CASSLEGASSPLHF
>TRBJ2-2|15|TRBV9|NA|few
TGTGCCAGCAGCGTAGATCGGGTGAGCACCGGGGAGCTGTTTTTT
CASSVDRVSTGELFF
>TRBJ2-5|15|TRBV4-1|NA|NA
TGCGCCAGCAGCCAGCAGTCGACAACACAGAAGACCCAGTACTTC
CASSQQSTTQKTQYF
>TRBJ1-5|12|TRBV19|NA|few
TGTGCCAGTAGTACCTTGAATCAGCCCCAGCATTTT
CASSTLNQPQHF